The 23 T cell receptor beta chains listed next were all sequenced from one sample in a study of blood T cell repertoires in COVID-19. The data were produced by immunoSEQ multiplex PCR, yet TCRdb's version contains in-frame clones alone and is incomplete. This sample carries 250,000 to 350,000 clones, 83% of them seen once, and the ten largest clones take approximately 1.1%. The sequencing sample was made of peripheral blood. The receptors were sampled from a woman between 45 and 60 years old with acute or convalescent COVID-19.

This sequence joins TRBV6-1 and TRBJ1-3; D unresolved. Per germline, CDR1 MNHNS and CDR2 SASEGT. The CDR3 is made up of 16 amino acids. The V gene lost 2 bases and the J gene lost 4 bases, with 15 bases spanning the gap. CDR3 nucleotide sequence: TGTGCCAGCAGTGAATATAGAGGGTCGATCGGAAACACCATATATTTT. Translating it yields CASSEYRGSIGNTIYF.

The CDR3 DNA reads TGTGCCAGCAGCTTAGAGGGGGACTACGAGCAGTACTTC. It specifies CASSLEGDYEQYF. The chain carries TRBV11-1 and TRBJ2-7, with a possible D match to TRBD1 (6 bases). Germline V gives CDR1 SGHAT, CDR2 FQDESV (reference sequence). V was shortened by 1 base and J by 3 bases, with 7 bases between the two germline ends. There are 13 residues in the CDR3.

CDR3 sequence reads: CATSDPITGTYGYTF. As DNA, the CDR3 is TGTGCCACCAGTGACCCTATTACAGGGACCTATGGCTACACCTTC. V and J are TRBV24-1 and TRBJ1-2; D may be TRBD1 (6 bases). V shed 4 bases and J shed 4 bases, with 15 bases lying between them. CDR1 and CDR2 (germline): KGHDR, SFDVKD. CDR3 length equals 15 residues.

CDR3 coding DNA: TGTGCCAGCAGAGACAGGGATGAGACCCAGTACTTC. Protein: CASRDRDETQYF. The V and J genes are TRBV2 and TRBJ2-5, with 7 bases aligning to TRBD1. The CDR3 totals 12 residues. The junction had 3 bases not matched to a gene; V was cut back by 6 bases and J by 5 bases. CDR1 is SNHLY, CDR2 FYNNEI, per germline.

This chain uses TRBV11-3 with TRBJ1-2, with D possibly TRBD1 on 5 matching bases. The CDR3 covers 16 residues. V shed 4 bases and J shed 4 bases, with 19 bases lying between them. In germline, CDR1 is SGHNT, CDR2 YENEEA. The CDR3 sequence: CASSSGGDGGTYGYTF. DNA for the CDR3: TGTGCCAGCAGCTCCGGCGGGGACGGTGGAACCTATGGCTACACCTTC. Drawing the rest from reference TRBV11-3 and TRBJ1-2, the complete variable domain is EAGVVQSPRYKIIEKKQPVAFWCNPISGHNTLYWYLQNLGQGPELLIRYENEEAVDDSQLPKDRFSAERLKGVDSTLKIQPAELGDSAVYLCASSSGGDGGTYGYTFGSGTRLTVV.

CDR3 nucleotides: TGTGCCAGCACCCGGGACAGGGGGCTACCCCTTGGCTACACCTTC. As protein: CASTRDRGLPLGYTF. This chain uses TRBV2 with TRBJ1-2, with 12 bases matching TRBD1. The V and J ends lost 7 bases and 7 bases, in that order; junction bases with no gene match: 10. In germline, CDR1 is SNHLY, CDR2 FYNNEI. The CDR3 runs 15 residues.

The rearrangement links TRBV5-1 to TRBJ1-3; D is uncertain. The CDR3 is 14 residues long. The germline V and J ends were trimmed by 4 bases and 0 bases, with 8 bases remaining between them. The V gene's germline CDR1 is SGHRS and CDR2 YFSETQ. CDR3 in amino acids: CASSLQPSGNTIYF. In nucleotides, the CDR3 is TGCGCCAGCAGCCTACAGCCCTCTGGAAACACCATATATTTT. The full variable domain, with the rest looked up from reference TRBV5-1 and TRBJ1-3, is KAGVTQTPRYLIKTRGQQVTLSCSPISGHRSVSWYQQTPGQGLQFLFEYFSETQRNKGNFPGRFSGRQFSNSRSEMNVSTLELGDSALYLCASSLQPSGNTIYFGEGSWLTVV.

V and J are TRBV7-9 and TRBJ2-7, with 12 bases aligning to TRBD1. CDR1 and CDR2 from the germline V gene are SEHNR and FQNEAQ (reference sequence). The CDR3 runs to 17 residues. J was trimmed by 4 bases and V by 5 bases; bases with no gene match: 12. CDR3 coding DNA: TGTGCCAGCAGCCCACTTTCCGGGACAGGGGGCCAGTACGAGCAGTACGTC. Encoded protein: CASSPLSGTGGQYEQYV.

This chain connects TRBV5-1 to TRBJ1-6, with TRBD1 matching over 7 bases. Germline trimming cut 0 bases from V and 7 bases from J; bases unmatched to any gene: 1. In germline, CDR1 is SGHRS, CDR2 YFSETQ. The CDR3 totals 14 residues. The CDR3 protein is CASSLGQGNSPLHF. The DNA for the CDR3 is TGCGCCAGCAGCTTGGGACAGGGAAATTCACCCCTCCACTTT.

For the CDR3, the DNA is TGTGCCAGCTACCCCGGGGGGCTCAGGGAAAAACTGTTTTTT. Translated, it gives CASYPGGLREKLFF. This chain uses TRBV6-4 with TRBJ1-4; perhaps TRBD1 as D (6 bases). There are 14 residues in the CDR3. V was cut by 8 bases and J by 8 bases, with 18 bases left in between. Germline V gene data show CDR1 as MRHNA and CDR2 as SNTAGT.

The chain couples TRBV19 to TRBJ1-6; D perhaps matches TRBD1 (5 bases). V lost 1 base and J 8 bases, leaving 9 bases between the germline ends. The CDR3 covers 14 residues. Germline V gives CDR1 LNHDA, CDR2 SQIVND (reference sequence). The DNA of the CDR3 is TGTGCCAGTAGTATAGGGGGCCCTTATTCACCCCTCCACTTT. Translated, it gives CASSIGGPYSPLHF. The full variable domain, rest sourced from reference TRBV19 and TRBJ1-6, is DGGITQSPKYLFRKEGQNVTLSCEQNLNHDAMYWYRQDPGQGLRLIYYSQIVNDFQKGDIAEGYSVSREKKESFPLTVTSAQKNPTAFYLCASSIGGPYSPLHFGNGTRLTVT.

The V gene is TRBV4-3, the J gene TRBJ2-4, with 7 bases fitting TRBD1. CDR3 length: 17 amino acids. Per the germline V gene, CDR1 is LGHNA and CDR2 is YSLEER. Germline trimming cut 0 bases from V and 5 bases from J; bases unmatched to any gene: 10. The CDR3 nucleotides are TGCGCCAGCAGCCAAGATAATCAGGACAGGTGGGAAAACATTCAGTACTTC. Residues: CASSQDNQDRWENIQYF.

The chain combines TRBV7-2 with TRBJ1-6, with 7 bases matching TRBD1. Per germline, CDR1 SGHTA and CDR2 FQGNSA. The CDR3 has 16 residues. V shed 5 bases, J shed 7 bases, and the junction held 11 bases outside the gene matches. As DNA, the CDR3 is TGTGCCAGCAGCACGAGACAGGGAATTGAGAATTCACCCCTCCACTTT. Its protein product is CASSTRQGIENSPLHF. Using reference TRBV7-2 and TRBJ1-6 for the parts outside the CDR3, the full variable domain is GAGVSQSPSNKVTEKGKDVELRCDPISGHTALYWYRQSLGQGLEFLIYFQGNSAPDKSGLPSDRFSAERTGGSVSTLTIQRTQQEDSAVYLCASSTRQGIENSPLHFGNGTRLTVT.

V gene TRBV3-1 (or the pseudogene TRBV3-2) combines with J gene TRBJ1-1, with D possibly matching TRBD1 (5 bases). Trimming left V 6 bases short and J 0 bases short, with 11 bases between. CDR1 is LGHDT, CDR2 YNNKEL, per germline (reference sequence). This CDR3 is 14 amino acids long. The CDR3 DNA follows: TGTGCCAGCAGTCCCCGGACATTGAACACTGAAGCTTTCTTT. Translating it yields CASSPRTLNTEAFF.

The V gene is TRBV24-1, the J gene TRBJ2-5, with TRBD2 identical over 9 bases. CDR1 and CDR2 (germline): KGHDR, SFDVKD. V trimming: 5 bases; J trimming: 6 bases; junction bases outside the gene matches: 9. This CDR3 has 15 residues. In DNA, the CDR3 is TGTGCCACCAGTGGCCCCGGGACTAGCTGGCAGACCCAGTACTTC. Translation: CATSGPGTSWQTQYF.

The CDR3 DNA sequence: TGCGCCAGCAGCTTGGAGGGGAAGAACACTGAAGCTTTCTTT. Its protein product is CASSLEGKNTEAFF. The V gene is TRBV5-1, the J gene TRBJ1-1, with D tentatively TRBD1 (5 bases). V lost 0 bases and J lost 1, with 7 bases in between. CDR3 length: 14 residues. The germline gives CDR1 SGHRS, CDR2 YFSETQ.

The chain uses TRBV3-1 (or the pseudogene TRBV3-2) and TRBJ2-2; D remains unclear. Trimming removed 4 bases at V and 1 base at J, with 10 bases between. From germline, CDR1 is LGHDT and CDR2 YNNKEL (reference sequence). The CDR3 is 15 amino acids. The CDR3 spells CASSPRSRNTGELFF. The CDR3 DNA follows: TGTGCCAGCAGCCCTCGTAGCAGGAACACCGGGGAGCTGTTTTTT.

This clone was seen more than once but under ten times. This chain links TRBV6-5 with TRBJ2-1; TRBD2 aligns across 7 bases. Germline-derived CDR1 and CDR2 are MNHEY and SVGAGI. The CDR3 runs 15 residues. Trimming cost V 2 bases and J 6 bases; bases outside gene matches: 7. CDR3 sequence (DNA): TGTGCCAGCAGTTACCCCTCGGCGGGGGTCAATGAGCAGTTCTTC. Protein product: CASSYPSAGVNEQFF.

The chain combines TRBV21-1 with TRBJ1-1; the table's D call TRBD1 went unverified against the DNA. TRBV21-1 is a recognized pseudogene. The CDR3 totals 13 residues. The CDR3 DNA sequence: TGTGCCAGCAGCCGACAGGGGAACACTGAAGCTTTCTTT. It encodes CASSRQGNTEAFF.

The chain employs TRBV19 and TRBJ2-3, with 12 nucleotides matching TRBD2. J was trimmed by 5 bases and V by 4 bases; bases with no gene match: 1. Germline CDR1 reads LNHDA; CDR2 reads SQIVND (reference sequence). This CDR3 spans 14 amino acids. CDR3 DNA: TGTGCCAGTAGTAAGACTAGCGGGGGAGATACGCAGTATTTT. Encoded protein: CASSKTSGGDTQYF.

This chain uses TRBV9 with TRBJ1-2, with no clear D. Germline V CDR1 and CDR2: SGDLS, YYNGEE. This CDR3 region has 16 residues. V lost 0 bases and J 4 bases, leaving 16 bases between the germline ends. CDR3 amino acids: CASSVAMGFSAYGYTF. Written as DNA, the CDR3 is TGTGCCAGCAGCGTAGCGATGGGCTTCTCAGCCTATGGCTACACCTTC. Looking up the rest from reference TRBV9 and TRBJ1-2 gives the full variable domain: DSGVTQTPKHLITATGQRVTLRCSPRSGDLSVYWYQQSLDQGLQFLIQYYNGEERAKGNILERFSAQQFPDLHSELNLSSLELGDSALYFCASSVAMGFSAYGYTFGSGTRLTVV.

The V gene is TRBV27, the J gene TRBJ2-1; 13 nucleotides align to TRBD2. Germline CDR1 reads MNHEY; CDR2 reads SMNVEV (reference sequence). The CDR3 sequence is 16 residues long. V was pared by 5 bases and J by 2 bases, with 3 bases of the junction left unmatched. The CDR3 sequence: CASSPGLAGTYNEQFF. CDR3 nucleotide sequence: TGTGCCAGCAGTCCGGGACTAGCGGGGACCTACAATGAGCAGTTCTTC.

The gene calls are TRBV6-2 or TRBV6-3 and TRBJ2-3, with 8 bases fitting TRBD2. The J segment lost 2 bases and the V segment lost 2 bases, leaving 9 bases of the junction unmatched. In germline, CDR1 is MNHEY, CDR2 SVGEGT. The CDR3 covers 17 residues. CDR3 loop: CASSYGSGGRLTDTQYF. As DNA, the CDR3 is TGTGCCAGCAGTTACGGGAGCGGGGGCCGCCTCACAGATACGCAGTATTTT.